These T cell receptor beta chains were read from a single sample in a study of T-cell memory formation after mild COVID-19. Using its own MiXCR run on the 5' RACE reads, TCRdb lists one record per CDR3 protein. This table has under 110,000 distinct CDR3 sequences, around 12% appearing once. The sequencing sample was made of PBMCs or a T cell subset sorted from them (not recorded which). These receptors were obtained from an adult woman who had mild COVID-19 (a few samples of this study predate the infection). Cell type and time point are not known. Both conserved end residues are trimmed from each CDR3. The order of the fields is V gene, J gene, clone size, CDR3 protein. Clone size, where shown, is once, few, many, or a class for clones that have expanded.

v_call: TRBV29-1; j_call: TRBJ1-1; clone_size: NA; cdr3_aa: SVELVGSLNTEAF
v_call: TRBV5-1; j_call: TRBJ1-1; clone_size: few; cdr3_aa: ASSIDSGEAF
v_call: TRBV13; j_call: TRBJ2-7; clone_size: NA; cdr3_aa: ASSFRLAIDEQY
v_call: TRBV3-1; j_call: TRBJ1-2; clone_size: few; cdr3_aa: ASSQVGQNYGYT
v_call: TRBV20-1; j_call: TRBJ2-7; clone_size: few; cdr3_aa: SARDRLTGPQYEQY
v_call: TRBV11-2; j_call: TRBJ1-4; clone_size: few; cdr3_aa: ASSPRQARNEKLF
v_call: TRBV6-5; j_call: TRBJ1-2; clone_size: many; cdr3_aa: ASRGQGLHYGYT
v_call: TRBV14; j_call: TRBJ2-5; clone_size: NA; cdr3_aa: ASSQDGDLRKTQY
v_call: TRBV7-9; j_call: TRBJ1-2; clone_size: few; cdr3_aa: ASSLVLGQGGYT
v_call: TRBV6-2/TRBV6-3; j_call: TRBJ1-5; clone_size: NA; cdr3_aa: ASSRDSAWVPQH
v_call: TRBV13; j_call: TRBJ1-2; clone_size: few; cdr3_aa: ASRKDSYYGYT
v_call: TRBV4-1; j_call: TRBJ2-7; clone_size: NA; cdr3_aa: ASSQGTGGYYEQY
v_call: TRBV12-3/TRBV12-4; j_call: TRBJ2-7; clone_size: many; cdr3_aa: ASRDRGKAGEISYEQY
v_call: TRBV12-3/TRBV12-4; j_call: TRBJ2-3; clone_size: few; cdr3_aa: ASRVAGGSADTQY
v_call: TRBV20-1; j_call: TRBJ2-1; clone_size: many; cdr3_aa: SARELRLAGTYEQF
v_call: TRBV27; j_call: TRBJ2-1; clone_size: few; cdr3_aa: ASSAKGRGHPSYNEQF
v_call: TRBV6-6; j_call: TRBJ1-2; clone_size: NA; cdr3_aa: ASSFQKTPGHPGYT
v_call: TRBV5-6; j_call: TRBJ2-5; clone_size: NA; cdr3_aa: ASSLASGLQETQY
v_call: TRBV29-1; j_call: TRBJ2-5; clone_size: NA; cdr3_aa: SVGLAGVGETQY
v_call: TRBV11-2; j_call: TRBJ2-7; clone_size: NA; cdr3_aa: ASSSTADYEQY
v_call: TRBV28; j_call: TRBJ2-5; clone_size: NA; cdr3_aa: ASSSGGTQY
v_call: TRBV30; j_call: TRBJ2-5; clone_size: NA; cdr3_aa: AWSEGSMPQETQY
v_call: TRBV6-1; j_call: TRBJ2-7; clone_size: few; cdr3_aa: ASSESRQGAYEQY
v_call: TRBV14; j_call: TRBJ2-1; clone_size: NA; cdr3_aa: ASSARARQAFGGNEQF
v_call: TRBV13; j_call: TRBJ2-7; clone_size: few; cdr3_aa: ASSSPGVDEQY
v_call: TRBV29-1; j_call: TRBJ2-7; clone_size: NA; cdr3_aa: SVGIKIAGLGYEQY
v_call: TRBV20-1; j_call: TRBJ2-7; clone_size: many; cdr3_aa: SATPPGLAGMSYEQY
v_call: TRBV7-8; j_call: TRBJ2-7; clone_size: few; cdr3_aa: ASSPTGDNEQY
v_call: TRBV13; j_call: TRBJ2-1; clone_size: NA; cdr3_aa: ASSPSGRASYNEQF
v_call: TRBV7-9; j_call: TRBJ2-2; clone_size: NA; cdr3_aa: ASSSTSGIGGLNTGELF
v_call: TRBV4-1; j_call: TRBJ2-7; clone_size: few; cdr3_aa: ASSSRQGQPEQY
v_call: TRBV5-1; j_call: TRBJ1-2; clone_size: NA; cdr3_aa: ASSLYSGGDGYT
v_call: TRBV3-1; j_call: TRBJ2-1; clone_size: NA; cdr3_aa: ASSHGGASEQF
v_call: TRBV15; j_call: TRBJ2-1; clone_size: few; cdr3_aa: ATSGGLAVSNEQF
v_call: TRBV5-1; j_call: TRBJ2-3; clone_size: few; cdr3_aa: ASSLEGGGLPADTQY
v_call: TRBV5-1; j_call: TRBJ2-2; clone_size: few; cdr3_aa: ASSGVWGNTGELF
v_call: TRBV30; j_call: TRBJ1-5; clone_size: NA; cdr3_aa: AWSVGQGIQPQH
v_call: TRBV7-9; j_call: TRBJ1-2; clone_size: few; cdr3_aa: ASSLDRDLYGYT
v_call: TRBV6-6; j_call: TRBJ2-5; clone_size: few; cdr3_aa: ASSLAGWDQETQY
v_call: TRBV6-6; j_call: TRBJ1-4; clone_size: NA; cdr3_aa: ASSPEGYNEKLF
v_call: TRBV4-1; j_call: TRBJ2-1; clone_size: few; cdr3_aa: ASSPPYGGTDNEQF
v_call: TRBV9; j_call: TRBJ2-5; clone_size: few; cdr3_aa: ASSSSGGQETQY
v_call: TRBV5-6; j_call: TRBJ2-5; clone_size: few; cdr3_aa: ASSRGQETQY
v_call: TRBV3-1; j_call: TRBJ2-5; clone_size: few; cdr3_aa: ASSQEGGAGGPLETQY